The 8 T cell receptor beta chains below come from one sample, sequenced in a study of cytomegalovirus exposure and HLA in healthy donors. With 60 Vbeta and 13 Jbeta primers, the PCR was carried out. Assay used: immunoSEQ multiplex PCR; TCRdb lists only in-frame clones, some missing. The sample lists 170,000 or so clones, roughly 78% seen once, with 1% in the top ten. What was sequenced was PBMCs. The receptors come from a woman aged 50 to 65 in good health and CMV-seropositive.

The CDR3, as DNA: TGTGCCAGCAGCACCCGTGGCGGGGCAGATGGCTACACCTTC. This translates into CASSTRGGADGYTF. V is TRBV7-6 and J is TRBJ1-2, with D possibly matching TRBD1 (5 bases). This CDR3 has 14 residues. Trimming took off 5 bases at V and 6 bases at J, with 16 bases between the two ends. Germline V CDR1 and CDR2: SGHVS, FNYEAQ. The whole variable domain, filled in from reference TRBV7-6 and TRBJ1-2, reads GAGVSQSPRYKVTKRGQDVALRCDPISGHVSLYWYRQALGQGPEFLTYFNYEAQQDKSGLPNDRFSAERPEGSISTLTIQRTEQRDSAMYRCASSTRGGADGYTFGSGTRLTVV.

The V gene is TRBV7-2, the J gene TRBJ2-1; tentatively, D is TRBD2 (6 bases). This CDR3 has 16 amino acids. The ends were cut back, 1 base at V and 6 bases at J, with 16 bases in the middle. CDR1 SGHTA and CDR2 FQGNSA come from the germline V gene. CDR3 DNA: TGTGCCAGCAGCTTAGTTTTGGCGGGACCTAGCAATGAGCAGTTCTTC. It is translated as CASSLVLAGPSNEQFF.

The rearrangement uses TRBV9 and TRBJ1-6; 7 nucleotides align to TRBD1. This CDR3 has 16 residues. The V gene's germline CDR1 is SGDLS and CDR2 YYNGEE. The V segment lost 0 bases and the J segment 4 bases; nucleotides outside the gene matches: 4. CDR3 nucleotides: TGTGCCAGCAGCGTAGGAGGGGGCCAGTATAATTCACCCCTCCACTTT. It translates to CASSVGGGQYNSPLHF.

V and J are TRBV5-4 and TRBJ2-5, with 12 bases fitting TRBD2. The ends lost 1 base at V and 5 bases at J; junction bases unmatched: 6. This CDR3 comprises 16 residues. Germline CDR1 and CDR2: SGHNT and YYREEE (reference sequence). The chain's CDR3 is CASSLPLAGGQETQYF. For the CDR3, the DNA is TGTGCCAGCAGCTTGCCGCTAGCGGGGGGGCAGGAGACCCAGTACTTC.

The rearrangement joins TRBV5-1 to TRBJ1-2; a possible D gene is TRBD1 (5 bases). There are 12 residues in the CDR3. With 5 bases removed from V and 8 bases from J, the gap between germline ends came to 13 bases. In germline, CDR1 is SGHRS, CDR2 YFSETQ. The CDR3 bases are TGCGCCAGCAGAACGGGGGTATCGGGCTACACCTTC. Residues: CASRTGVSGYTF.

The V and J genes are TRBV7-9 and TRBJ2-1, with D unresolved. Trimming removed 5 bases at V and 5 bases at J, with 19 bases between. The CDR3 contains 16 residues. Germline values: CDR1 SEHNR, CDR2 FQNEAQ (reference sequence). In DNA form, the CDR3 reads TGTGCCAGCAGCCTAGGCGGATCGATGGCAAACAATGAGCAGTTCTTC. Protein: CASSLGGSMANNEQFF.

This clone was counted a single time. This chain links TRBV27 with TRBJ1-2, with D hard to call. Trimming pared 6 bases from V and 0 bases from J, leaving 14 bases between. The CDR3 has 15 residues. The germline CDR1 and CDR2 sequences are MNHEY and SMNVEV (reference sequence). The CDR3 spells CASSTRHGPNYGYTF. As DNA, the CDR3 is TGTGCCAGCAGCACCCGACACGGTCCTAACTATGGCTACACCTTC.

The genes are TRBV6-1 and TRBJ2-3; TRBD1 aligns across 8 bases. The CDR3 loop spans 14 amino acids. V shed 6 bases and J 2 bases; nucleotides not matched to a gene: 4. Looked up from germline, CDR1 is MNHNS and CDR2 is SASEGT. In nucleotides, the CDR3 is TGTGCCAGCAGCGGACAGGGAAACACAGATACGCAGTATTTT. Translation gives CASSGQGNTDTQYF.